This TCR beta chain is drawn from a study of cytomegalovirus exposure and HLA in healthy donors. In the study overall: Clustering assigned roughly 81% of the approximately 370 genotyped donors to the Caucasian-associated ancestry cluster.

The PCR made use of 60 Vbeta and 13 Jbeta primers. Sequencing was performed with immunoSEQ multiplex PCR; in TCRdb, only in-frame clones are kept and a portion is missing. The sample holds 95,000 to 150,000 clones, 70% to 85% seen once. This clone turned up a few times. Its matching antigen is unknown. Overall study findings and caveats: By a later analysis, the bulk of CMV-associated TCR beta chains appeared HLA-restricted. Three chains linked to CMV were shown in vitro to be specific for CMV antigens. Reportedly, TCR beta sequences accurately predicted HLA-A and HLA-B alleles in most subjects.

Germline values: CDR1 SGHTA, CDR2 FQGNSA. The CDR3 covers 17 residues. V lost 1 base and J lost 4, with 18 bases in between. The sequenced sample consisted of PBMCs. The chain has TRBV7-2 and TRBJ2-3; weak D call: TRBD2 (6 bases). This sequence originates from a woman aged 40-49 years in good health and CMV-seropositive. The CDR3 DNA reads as TGTGCCAGCAGCTTAGGTATGGCGGGACCAGATGCAGATACGCAGTATTTT. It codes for CASSLGMAGPDADTQYF.